These 27 T cell receptor beta chains were sequenced from one sample in a study of shared clonotypes between healthy human individuals. TCRdb's table, derived via immunoSEQ multiplex PCR, lists solely in-frame clones and lacks some. Among about 460,000 clones, 75% to 80% were seen once, and the ten largest hold 12%. Sequenced material: PBMCs. The receptor set was obtained from a woman between 35 and 50 years old in good health. Some clones in this sample may be carry-over from other donors' samples.

This clone was observed once. With a far larger clone one base away, a read error is the likely cause. The same CDR3 arises from other DNA sequences in this sample as well. The rearrangement uses TRBV20-1 and TRBJ2-5, with no clear D. CDR1 and CDR2 from the germline V gene are DFQATT and SNEGSKA (reference sequence). The CDR3 is made up of 10 amino acids. The CDR3 DNA reads TGCAGTGCCGAACAAGAGACTCAGTACTTC. Amino acid sequence: CSAEQETQYF.

The V and J genes are TRBV6-1 and TRBJ1-5, with D perhaps matching TRBD1 (6 bases). Per germline, CDR1 MNHNS and CDR2 SASEGT. Trimming shortened V by 2 bases and J by 3 bases, and 14 bases separated the two germline ends. The CDR3 contains 16 residues. In nucleotides, the CDR3 is TGTGCCAGCAGTGAACTGCATAGGGGGATCAATCAGCCCCAGCATTTT. This translates into CASSELHRGINQPQHF.

The chain uses TRBV5-1 and TRBJ1-1; 8 positions agree with TRBD1. Germline V gene sequence: CDR1 SGHRS, CDR2 YFSETQ. Trimming removed 4 bases from V and 1 base from J; junction bases left unmatched: 6. This CDR3 contains 15 residues. The CDR3: CASSPTGTGNTEAFF. DNA of the CDR3: TGCGCCAGCAGCCCCACTGGGACAGGGAACACTGAAGCTTTCTTT. The full variable domain, rest sourced from reference TRBV5-1 and TRBJ1-1, is KAGVTQTPRYLIKTRGQQVTLSCSPISGHRSVSWYQQTPGQGLQFLFEYFSETQRNKGNFPGRFSGRQFSNSRSEMNVSTLELGDSALYLCASSPTGTGNTEAFFGQGTRLTVV.

Concerning this clone: A far larger clone is a single base away, which makes a read error likely. This chain connects TRBV28 to TRBJ1-2; 7 bases align to TRBD1. The length of the CDR3 is 15 residues. The V segment lost 5 bases and the J segment 7 bases; nucleotides outside the gene matches: 13. Germline CDR1 is MDHEN and CDR2 is SYDVKM. CDR3 amino acids: CASSPSDRDNLGYTF. DNA of the CDR3: TGTGCCAGCAGTCCTTCCGACAGGGACAACCTTGGCTACACCTTC.

This clone has a single count. This chain connects TRBV7-3 to TRBJ1-1; D call uncertain. From germline, CDR1 is SGHTA and CDR2 FQGTGA. This CDR3 spans 13 amino acids. Trimming took off 5 bases at V and 1 base at J, with 8 bases between the two ends. The CDR3 bases are TGTGCCAGCAGCGACACACCGAACACTGAAGCTTTCTTT. Translation gives CASSDTPNTEAFF.

The chain uses TRBV2 and TRBJ1-5, with D tentatively TRBD1 (6 bases). Germline V gene lookup returns CDR1 SNHLY and CDR2 FYNNEI. The V end lost 6 bases, the J end lost 2 bases, and 14 bases lay between the germline ends. The CDR3 has 15 residues. The CDR3 is CASSLGSGGNQPQHF. Written as DNA, the CDR3 is TGTGCCAGCAGCCTGGGGTCAGGGGGCAATCAGCCCCAGCATTTT.

The gene calls are TRBV9 and TRBJ2-7, with D possibly TRBD1 on 5 matching bases. Germline lookup yields CDR1 SGDLS and CDR2 YYNGEE. The CDR3 sequence is 14 residues long. V was clipped by 2 bases and J by 0 bases, with 9 bases between them. In DNA, the CDR3 is TGTGCCAGCAGCGTGACAGCGAGCTCCTACGAGCAGTACTTC. This encodes CASSVTASSYEQYF. Full variable domain (rest looked up from reference TRBV9 and TRBJ2-7): DSGVTQTPKHLITATGQRVTLRCSPRSGDLSVYWYQQSLDQGLQFLIQYYNGEERAKGNILERFSAQQFPDLHSELNLSSLELGDSALYFCASSVTASSYEQYFGPGTRLTVT.

A remark on this clone: A far larger clone is one base from this, pointing to a likely read error. The chain has TRBV4-3 and TRBJ2-5; D remains unclear. Per the germline V gene, CDR1 is LGHNA and CDR2 is YSLEER. The CDR3 has 13 residues. CDR3 region: CGSSQGHQETQYF. Written as DNA, the CDR3 is TGCGGCAGCAGCCAAGGGCACCAAGAGACCCAGTACTTC.

The rearrangement links TRBV7-9 to TRBJ2-5; D remains ambiguous. Germline-derived CDR1 and CDR2 are SEHNR and FQNEAQ (reference sequence). The CDR3 has 11 amino acids. V was clipped by 3 bases and J by 5 bases, with 4 bases between them. The chain's CDR3 is CASSLVETQYF. CDR3 DNA sequence: TGTGCCAGCAGCTTGGTGGAGACCCAGTACTTC.

This chain connects TRBV27 to TRBJ2-1; TRBD1 aligns across 8 bases. V dropped 7 bases and J dropped 0; count of bases not matched to a gene: 20. Germline CDR1 is MNHEY and CDR2 is SMNVEV (reference sequence). The CDR3 loop spans 20 amino acids. CDR3 nucleotide sequence: TGTGCCAGCACCTCGACCGGGACAGGACCCGACATAAGCTCCTACAATGAGCAGTTCTTC. Translation gives CASTSTGTGPDISSYNEQFF.

The count of this clone is one. This sequence joins TRBV7-9 and TRBJ1-4; 8 bases line up with TRBD1. V trimming: 8 bases; J trimming: 5 bases; junction bases outside the gene matches: 4. The CDR3 is 13 residues long. Per the germline V gene, CDR1 is SEHNR and CDR2 is FQNEAQ (reference sequence). The CDR3 DNA follows: TGTGCCAGCCTGGGACAGGAGAATGAAAAACTGTTTTTT. Encoded protein: CASLGQENEKLFF.

This clone was detected once. A much bigger clone sits one base away, suggesting this may be a read error. This sample includes further DNA sequences coding for the same CDR3. The gene calls are TRBV29-1 and TRBJ1-1, with D perhaps TRBD1 (5 bases). There are 15 residues in the CDR3. Germline lookup yields CDR1 SQVTM and CDR2 ANQGSEA. The CDR3 loop reads CSAGAGWGMNTEAFF. DNA for the CDR3: TGCAGTGCTGGGGCGGGTTGGGGAATGAACACTGAAGCTTTCTTT.

The chain combines TRBV28 with TRBJ2-7, with 7 bases identical to TRBD2. V shed 5 bases and J 3 bases; nucleotides not matched to a gene: 10. CDR1 is MDHEN and CDR2 is SYDVKM in the germline V gene. This CDR3 is 15 amino acids long. The CDR3 loop is CASSVRDYPLYEQYF. The CDR3 DNA reads as TGTGCCAGCAGTGTCCGGGACTACCCCCTCTACGAGCAGTACTTC.

Points on this clone: The junction and the germline gene differ at one end; a read error may be behind it. The chain couples TRBV2 to TRBJ2-2; D may be TRBD2 (6 bases). Germline values: CDR1 SNHLY, CDR2 FYNNEI. The CDR3 sequence is 14 residues long. For the CDR3, the DNA is TGTGCCAGCAGTACATCGCGGGGCACCAGGGAGCTGTTTTTT. Its protein is CASSTSRGTRELFF.

This clone has a single count. Other DNA sequences from this sample encode an identical CDR3 as well. V usage is TRBV10-2 and J usage is TRBJ2-5; 11 nucleotides agree with TRBD1. The V gene's germline CDR1 is WSHSY and CDR2 SAAADI. The length of the CDR3 is 14 residues. Losses at the gene ends were 6 bases for V and 8 bases for J; bases not matched to a gene: 8. The CDR3 sequence: CASRGQGVGETQYF. CDR3 nucleotide sequence: TGCGCCAGCAGGGGACAGGGGGTAGGGGAAACCCAGTACTTC.

Of note for this clone: A far larger clone is one nucleotide away, so this likely arose from a read error. The chain is built from TRBV15 and TRBJ1-5; 8 positions agree with TRBD1. CDR1 and CDR2 (germline): LNHNV, YYDKDF (reference sequence). The CDR3 length is 13 residues. CDR3 protein: CATQPGTGYPRHF. For the CDR3, the DNA is TGTGCCACTCAACCCGGGACAGGTTACCCCCGGCATTTT.

The chain couples TRBV30 to TRBJ1-1; a weak D match, TRBD1 (6 bases). The V gene lost 4 bases and the J gene lost 4 bases, with 10 bases spanning the gap. CDR3 length: 12 amino acids. Germline V gene sequence: CDR1 GTSNPN, CDR2 SVGIG (reference sequence). The CDR3 nucleotides read TGTGCCTGGACTACAGGGCGCACTGAAGCTTTCTTT. Translating it yields CAWTTGRTEAFF.

This clone was detected a few times. V gene TRBV7-2 combines with J gene TRBJ2-7; 7 bases align to TRBD2. The CDR3 totals 14 residues. The germline V gene has CDR1 SGHTA and CDR2 FQGNSA. Trimming took 8 bases from V and 2 from J; bases not matched to a gene: 9. CDR3 nucleotides: TGTGCCAGCCGGGGAGCGGGGTCAGCCTACGAGCAGTACTTC. Its translation is CASRGAGSAYEQYF. Variable domain in full (rest from reference TRBV7-2 and TRBJ2-7): GAGVSQSPSNKVTEKGKDVELRCDPISGHTALYWYRQSLGQGLEFLIYFQGNSAPDKSGLPSDRFSAERTGGSVSTLTIQRTQQEDSAVYLCASRGAGSAYEQYFGPGTRLTVT.

V and J are TRBV6-5 and TRBJ2-4; no definite D call. Germline-derived CDR1 and CDR2 are MNHEY and SVGAGI. This CDR3 is built from 15 residues. The V end lost 10 bases, the J end lost 1 base, and 17 bases lay between the germline ends. CDR3 loop: CATQRTPAAKNIQYF. The CDR3 DNA is TGTGCCACCCAGAGGACCCCTGCCGCCAAAAACATTCAGTACTTC.

This clone was seen ten or more times. Additional DNA sequences in this sample encode the identical CDR3. CDR3 protein: CASSLGRSYEQYF. The CDR3 DNA reads as TGTGCCAGCAGCTTAGGGAGAAGCTACGAGCAGTACTTC. V and J are TRBV7-8 and TRBJ2-7; D uncertain. V was clipped by 1 base and J by 3 bases, with 7 bases between them. This CDR3 spans 13 amino acids. CDR1 is SGHVS, CDR2 FQNEAQ, per germline.

The rearrangement uses TRBV5-4 and TRBJ1-2; possible D gene TRBD1, 6 bases. The CDR3 length is 14 residues. Trimming took 7 bases from V and 4 from J, leaving 17 bases between them. Germline V gene data show CDR1 as SGHNT and CDR2 as YYREEE (reference sequence). This chain's CDR3 is CASGVPDRVYGYTF. Written as DNA, the CDR3 is TGTGCCAGCGGGGTACCGGACAGAGTCTATGGCTACACCTTC.

This clone was recorded only once. The junction differs from germline at one of its ends, possibly a read error. The gene calls are TRBV5-8 and TRBJ1-2; a possible D gene is TRBD1 (6 bases). The germline gives CDR1 SGHTS, CDR2 YDEGEE. The CDR3 sequence is 14 residues long. In DNA form, the CDR3 reads TGTGCCAGCAGCTTCGATTTCGGGACATATGGCTACATCTTC. This codes for CASSFDFGTYGYIF.

V usage is TRBV29-1 and J usage is TRBJ2-7, with 9 nucleotides matching TRBD2. CDR1 is SQVTM and CDR2 is ANQGSEA in the germline V gene. After removal of 4 bases from V and 5 bases from J, the junction contained 9 bases not matched to a gene. The CDR3 extends over 14 amino acids. The CDR3 DNA follows: TGCAGCGTTGGACTGGGACTAGCTACGGACGAGCAGTACTTC. It encodes CSVGLGLATDEQYF.

As regards this clone: This likely traces to a read error, being one base from a far larger clone. The sample contains more than one DNA sequence encoding this CDR3. The rearrangement joins TRBV5-1 to TRBJ1-5; D is unclear. Germline values: CDR1 SGHRS, CDR2 YFSETQ. The CDR3 loop spans 19 amino acids. For the CDR3, the DNA is TGCGCCAGCAGCCCTCCCCAGGCCCGACCCGAACATAGCAATCAGCCCCAACATTTT. It is translated as CASSPPQARPEHSNQPQHF.

The chain combines TRBV6-1 with TRBJ2-5; D tentatively reads TRBD1 or TRBD2 (6 bases each). Germline V gives CDR1 MNHNS, CDR2 SASEGT. The CDR3 is 14 residues long. Trimming removed 1 base at V and 3 bases at J, with 9 bases between. The CDR3 region has the DNA TGTGCCAGCAGTGAAGGGGGGGCAGAAGAGACCCAGTACTTC. Its protein is CASSEGGAEETQYF.

The rearrangement joins TRBV27 to TRBJ2-7, with TRBD1 as a possible D gene (5 bases). V shed 4 bases and J shed 5 bases, with 9 bases lying between them. This CDR3 comprises 12 residues. Germline values: CDR1 MNHEY, CDR2 SMNVEV (reference sequence). The CDR3 loop reads CASSSAGNEQYF. The CDR3, as DNA: TGTGCCAGCAGTTCGGCAGGGAACGAGCAGTACTTC.

V gene TRBV15 combines with J gene TRBJ2-1, with D tentatively TRBD1 or TRBD2 (5 bases each). Germline values: CDR1 LNHNV, CDR2 YYDKDF (reference sequence). The CDR3 has 15 residues. V was trimmed by 5 bases and J by 6 bases, leaving 17 bases between them. This CDR3 is CATSLGRLYGNEQFF. DNA for the CDR3: TGTGCCACCAGCCTGGGACGGCTGTATGGCAATGAGCAGTTCTTC.